These T cell receptor beta chains were read from a single sample in a study of blood T cells in healthy people across ages. TCRdb processed the 5' RACE reads anew with MiXCR; each CDR3 protein has one entry. This repertoire shows 1,100,000 or so distinct CDR3 sequences, 35% to 55% found once; its top ten account for 18%. Sample: blood. The receptors were sampled from a woman aged 55-70 years in good health. Each CDR3 is given with its conserved first and last residue. The order of the fields is D gene, J gene, clone size, V gene, CDR3 DNA, CDR3 protein. D genes are given only for firm matches. Only part of the rows carry a size: once, few, many, or a class if the clone is expanded.

TRBD2	TRBJ2-7	few	TRBV12-3/TRBV12-4	TGTGCCAGCAGTCTAGCGGGAGCCCCTAGCTACGAGCAGTACTTC	CASSLAGAPSYEQYF
TRBD2	TRBJ2-1	.	TRBV10-3	TGTGCCATCAGTGAGTCCTTTAGCGGGAGTAGGGATGAGCAGTTCTTC	CAISESFSGSRDEQFF
TRBD2	TRBJ2-1	.	TRBV20-1	TGCAGTGCCCCAGACGGGCTAGCGGGTTTCAATGAGCAGTTCTTC	CSAPDGLAGFNEQFF
TRBD1	TRBJ2-7	.	TRBV7-9	TGTGCCAGCAGCAACGTAGGTGGACAGGAAGGGGCCTACGAGCAGTACTTC	CASSNVGGQEGAYEQYF
.	TRBJ2-1	.	TRBV28	TGTGCCAGCAGTATTTCTCGGTGGGGTCTCGATGAGCAGTTCTTC	CASSISRWGLDEQFF
TRBD2	TRBJ2-3	.	TRBV20-1	TGCAGTGCTCCCCTAGCGGGAGGGTTAGATACGCAGTATTTT	CSAPLAGGLDTQYF
TRBD2	TRBJ2-1	.	TRBV24-1	TGTGCCACCAGTGACTCCGGGACGGGGGGGTACAATGAGCAGTTCTTC	CATSDSGTGGYNEQFF
.	TRBJ2-5	.	TRBV7-2	TGTGCCAGCAGCTTAGCCGTCCCGGAGACCCAGTACTTC	CASSLAVPETQYF
.	TRBJ1-1	.	TRBV6-5	TGTGCCACTTCGATGTTGGGCACTGAAGCTTTCTTT	CATSMLGTEAFF
.	TRBJ2-1	.	TRBV19	TGTGCCAGTACGGCGAACAATGAGCAGTTCTTC	CASTANNEQFF
.	TRBJ2-7	.	TRBV15	TGTGCCACCAGCAGAGCGGGGTTCGAGCAGTACTTC	CATSRAGFEQYF
.	TRBJ2-7	.	TRBV7-3	TGTGCCAGCAGCTTAAAGGGGGGAGGCACTTCCTACGAGCAGTACTTC	CASSLKGGGTSYEQYF
TRBD2	TRBJ2-1	.	TRBV2	TGTGCCAGCCCAAGGCAGGAACTAGCGGGTTACAATGAGCAGTTCTTC	CASPRQELAGYNEQFF
TRBD1	TRBJ2-5	.	TRBV3-1	TGTGCCAGCAGCCGGGGGACAGGGACTATCCAAGAGATCCAGTACTTC	CASSRGTGTIQEIQYF
.	TRBJ2-7	.	TRBV5-1	TGCGCCAGCAGCTTGATGAGGTATCCCTACGAGCAGTACTTC	CASSLMRYPYEQYF
TRBD2	TRBJ2-7	.	TRBV2	TGTGCCAGCAGACCCGTTTGGACTAGCGGGGATAACAATGAGCAGTACTTC	CASRPVWTSGDNNEQYF
TRBD1	TRBJ2-1	.	TRBV18	TGTGCCAGCTCCTCCGGACAGGGTCCCTACAATGAGCAGTTCTTC	CASSSGQGPYNEQFF
TRBD2	TRBJ2-7	few	TRBV5-6	TGTGCCAGCAGCTTGGGGAGCGGGAAAATCCACGAGCAGTACTTC	CASSLGSGKIHEQYF
TRBD2	TRBJ2-5	few	TRBV9	TGTGCCAGCAGCGTAGGGGCCTTAGCGGGAGAGCAGTACTTC	CASSVGALAGEQYF
TRBD1	TRBJ2-1	.	TRBV29-1	TGCAGCGCTACAACAGGGGACGCTTACAATGAGCAGTTCTTT	CSATTGDAYNEQFF
.	TRBJ2-5	.	TRBV6-1	TGTGCCAGCAGTGAGGGACGGCGGGGAGAGACCCAGTACTTC	CASSEGRRGETQYF
.	TRBJ2-5	.	TRBV11-2	TGTGCCAGCACCCCGGGGACGATTAAAGAGACCCAGTACTTC	CASTPGTIKETQYF